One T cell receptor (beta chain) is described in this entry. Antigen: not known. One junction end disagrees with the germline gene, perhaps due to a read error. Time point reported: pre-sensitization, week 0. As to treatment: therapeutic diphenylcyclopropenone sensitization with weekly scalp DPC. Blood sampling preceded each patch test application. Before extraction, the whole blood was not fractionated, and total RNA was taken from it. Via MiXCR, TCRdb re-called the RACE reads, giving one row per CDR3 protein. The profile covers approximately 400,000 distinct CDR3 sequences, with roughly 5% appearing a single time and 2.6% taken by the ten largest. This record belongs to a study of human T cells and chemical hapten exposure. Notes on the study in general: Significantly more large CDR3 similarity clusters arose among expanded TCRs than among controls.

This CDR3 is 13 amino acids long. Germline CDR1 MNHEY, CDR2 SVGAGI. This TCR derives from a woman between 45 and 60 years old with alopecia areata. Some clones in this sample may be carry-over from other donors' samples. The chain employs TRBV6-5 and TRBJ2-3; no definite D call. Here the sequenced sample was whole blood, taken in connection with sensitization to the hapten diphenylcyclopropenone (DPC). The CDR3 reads CANSYSGTDTQYF. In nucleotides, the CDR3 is TGTGCCAACAGTTACTCTGGAACAGATACGCAGTATTTT.